The 27 T cell receptor beta chains below all came from one sample that was sequenced in a study of immune characterization of retroperitoneal liposarcoma (dated by TCRdb to the late 2010s). The library was built by means of PCR. Sequencing instrument: NextSeq 500. TCRdb reprocessing: public reads trimmed at Q25 with fastp, clones called with MiXCR, in-frame beta chains kept. CDR3 protein sequences are deduplicated, and each keeps its most common genes and DNA. The sample table contains about 10,000 distinct CDR3 sequences; only one count was recorded for roughly 35% of them. 10% of the sample comes from the top ten. The sequenced sample was tumor tissue. These receptors came from a female donor with retroperitoneal liposarcoma.

The rearrangement joins TRBV12-3 or TRBV12-4 to TRBJ1-5, with D maybe TRBD1 (5 bases). The CDR3 is made up of 14 amino acids. V was shortened by 5 bases and J by 7 bases, with 15 bases between the two germline ends. In DNA, the CDR3 is TGTGCCAGCAGTCACGGCCAGGGACGACAGCCCCAGCATTTT. Encoded protein: CASSHGQGRQPQHF.

This clonotype was recorded a few times. The chain couples TRBV7-6 to TRBJ2-2; D gene unclear. Trimming left V 2 bases short and J 3 bases short, with 7 bases between. The CDR3 consists of 14 residues. Germline V gives CDR1 SGHVS, CDR2 FNYEAQ. The CDR3 nucleotides are TGTGCCAGCAGCTTAACTTTGGACACCGGGGAGCTGTTTTTT. Translated: CASSLTLDTGELFF.

The chain couples TRBV6-1 to TRBJ2-1, with 7 bases aligning to TRBD1. Germline-derived CDR1 and CDR2 are MNHNS and SASEGT. J gave up 10 bases and V 6 bases, and 15 bases lay outside the gene matches. The CDR3 is 15 amino acids. CDR3 amino acids: CASRTGTVPFREQFF. CDR3 DNA: TGTGCCAGCAGAACCGGGACAGTCCCCTTCCGGGAGCAGTTCTTC.

Only a few counts were recorded for this clonotype. The rearrangement links TRBV12-3 or TRBV12-4 to TRBJ2-7; TRBD1 matches at 9 bases. The ends lost 6 bases at V and 0 bases at J; junction bases unmatched: 12. The CDR3 is 17 amino acids. DNA for the CDR3: TGTGCCAGCAGCCATAAAACCGGGACAGGGCTCTCCTACGAGCAGTACTTC. Amino acids: CASSHKTGTGLSYEQYF.

In its sample, this clonotype is medium-sized. The chain is built from TRBV7-2 and TRBJ2-3; no firm D call. This CDR3 contains 12 residues. From germline, CDR1 is SGHTA and CDR2 FQGNSA. Trimming removed 5 bases from V and 6 bases from J, with 9 bases in between. The CDR3 loop reads CASSPTGDTQYF. The CDR3 DNA sequence: TGTGCCAGCAGCCCGACTGGGGATACGCAGTATTTT. Looking up the rest from reference TRBV7-2 and TRBJ2-3 gives the full variable domain: GAGVSQSPSNKVTEKGKDVELRCDPISGHTALYWYRQSLGQGLEFLIYFQGNSAPDKSGLPSDRFSAERTGGSVSTLTIQRTQQEDSAVYLCASSPTGDTQYFGPGTRLTVL.

The chain employs TRBV18 and TRBJ2-4, with D possibly being TRBD1 (6 bases). The end of the DNA aligns better with TRBJ2-7, so the J call may be wrong. The CDR3 spans 14 residues. Germline CDR1 KGHSH, CDR2 LQKENI. CDR3 in DNA: TGTGCCAGCTCACCCTCGCAGGGGCCCTACGAGCAGTACTTC. The encoded protein is CASSPSQGPYEQYF.

In DNA, the CDR3 is TGTGCCAGCACCCCGGCTGGACAGAGCTCCTACAATGAGCAGTTCTTC. Translation: CASTPAGQSSYNEQFF. The V and J genes are TRBV12-3 or TRBV12-4 and TRBJ2-1, with TRBD1 as a possible D gene (6 bases). The CDR3 length is 16 residues. The V gene lost 7 bases and the J gene lost 0 bases, with 16 bases spanning the gap.

The V gene is TRBV6-6, the J gene TRBJ2-1; the D gene is possibly TRBD2 (6 bases). Near its end, the DNA agrees better with TRBJ2-7, so the J call may be wrong. The CDR3 covers 13 residues. Germline CDR1 is MNHNY and CDR2 is SVGAGI (reference sequence). CDR3 sequence reads: CASSYSPGGEQYF. Here the CDR3 DNA reads TGTGCCAGCAGTTACAGCCCCGGGGGAGAGCAGTACTTC.

V and J are TRBV7-2 and TRBJ2-3; 7 bases agree with TRBD2. Germline CDR1 is SGHTA and CDR2 is FQGNSA. The V segment lost 4 bases and the J segment 4 bases; nucleotides outside the gene matches: 2. The CDR3 spans 13 residues. CDR3: CASSWTRADTQYF. The CDR3 nucleotides are TGTGCCAGCAGCTGGACTAGGGCAGATACGCAGTATTTT.

The genes are TRBV7-2 and TRBJ2-3; 11 bases fit TRBD2. The DNA end favors TRBJ2-1, so the J call may be wrong. Germline V gene data show CDR1 as SGHTA and CDR2 as FQGNSA. The CDR3 runs to 15 residues. The CDR3 DNA follows: TGTGCCAGCAGCTTAGGACTAGCGGGAACAGACGAGCAGTTCTTC. Its protein product is CASSLGLAGTDEQFF.

This rearrangement joins TRBV6-1 to TRBJ2-7; 8 positions agree with TRBD2. The CDR3 length is 12 residues. The germline V gene has CDR1 MNHNS and CDR2 SASEGT. Germline trimming cut 7 bases from V and 3 bases from J; bases unmatched to any gene: 2. The CDR3: CASMSGSYEQYF. The DNA for the CDR3 is TGTGCCAGCATGAGCGGGAGCTACGAGCAGTACTTC.

This clonotype is labeled as medium-sized. The chain is built from TRBV7-2 and TRBJ2-3; 9 nucleotides line up with TRBD2. V was pared by 1 base and J by 3 bases, with 8 bases of the junction left unmatched. From germline, CDR1 is SGHTA and CDR2 FQGNSA. CDR3 size: 17 residues. The CDR3 is CASSLGVGGGVTDTQYF. The DNA of the CDR3 is TGTGCCAGCAGCTTAGGGGTCGGCGGGGGGGTAACAGATACGCAGTATTTT.

The rearrangement links TRBV12-3 or TRBV12-4 to TRBJ2-5; tentative D call: TRBD1 (6 bases). The end of the DNA aligns better with TRBJ2-7, so the J call may be wrong. The CDR3 spans 14 residues. The CDR3 sequence: CASSRQEVAYEQYF. DNA for the CDR3: TGTGCCAGCAGTAGACAGGAGGTAGCGTACGAGCAGTACTTC.

This clonotype was detected a few times. This chain joins TRBV12-5 and TRBJ2-1, with 9 bases lining up with TRBD1. This CDR3 has 16 amino acids. Germline CDR1 reads LGHNT; CDR2 reads FRNRAP. With 6 bases clipped from V and 13 bases from J, the junction kept 19 bases outside the gene matches. The CDR3 bases are TGTGCTAGTGGGCCCGGGACAGGGACAATCAGAGAGACCCAGTTCTTC. The encoded protein is CASGPGTGTIRETQFF.

Judged by abundance, this clonotype is medium-sized (0.01 to 0.1%). The chain has TRBV6-6 and TRBJ2-5; the D is unclear. The last part of the DNA fits TRBJ2-7 better; the J call may be wrong. There are 15 residues in the CDR3. Germline CDR1 reads MNHNY; CDR2 reads SVGAGI (reference sequence). CDR3 coding DNA: TGTGCCAGCAGTTACGCCGACTTCCGGTGGAACGAGCAGTACTTC. It encodes CASSYADFRWNEQYF.

This clonotype occurred a few times. The chain carries TRBV7-8 and TRBJ1-2; D is possibly TRBD1 (5 bases). Germline CDR1 SGHVS, CDR2 FQNEAQ. The CDR3 length is 14 residues. With 3 bases removed from V and 8 bases from J, the gap between germline ends came to 16 bases. The CDR3 DNA is TGTGCCAGCAGCTTGGGGCCCCGGACGGGGGGCTACACCTTC. This codes for CASSLGPRTGGYTF.

By share, this clonotype ranks as medium-sized (0.01 to 0.1%). The chain uses TRBV7-6 and TRBJ2-1; D tentatively fits TRBD1 or TRBD2 (5 bases each). V was clipped by 1 base and J by 6 bases, with 10 bases between them. CDR3 size: 14 residues. Germline CDR1 reads SGHVS; CDR2 reads FNYEAQ. The CDR3 region has the DNA TGTGCCAGCAGCTTAGGGGGGACGTTCAATGAGCAGTTCTTC. Protein sequence: CASSLGGTFNEQFF. The variable domain in full, completed from reference TRBV7-6 and TRBJ2-1, reads GAGVSQSPRYKVTKRGQDVALRCDPISGHVSLYWYRQALGQGPEFLTYFNYEAQQDKSGLPNDRFSAERPEGSISTLTIQRTEQRDSAMYRCASSLGGTFNEQFFGPGTRLTVL.

A word on this clonotype: An end of the junction does not agree with germline; a read error may underlie this. The chain uses TRBV7-6 and TRBJ2-3; TRBD1 is a possible D gene (6 bases). The CDR3 has 17 amino acids. Germline loops: CDR1 SGHVS, CDR2 FNYEAQ. The CDR3 loop reads CASSPPFGWGEGETQYF. The CDR3 nucleotides read TGTGCCAGCAGCCCCCCTTTCGGGTGGGGCGAGGGGGAGACCCAGTACTTT.

The chain employs TRBV27 and TRBJ2-1; D remains ambiguous. The germline CDR1 and CDR2 sequences are MNHEY and SMNVEV (reference sequence). Trimming took off 5 bases at V and 2 bases at J, with 7 bases between the two ends. The CDR3 length is 13 residues. DNA of the CDR3: TGTGCCAGCAGTCCCAAGACCTACAATGAGCAGTTCTTC. Its protein product is CASSPKTYNEQFF.

CDR3 coding DNA: TGTGCCAGCAGCTCTAGCTCCTACGAGCAGTACTTC. It is translated as CASSSSSYEQYF. The chain has TRBV6-1 and TRBJ2-4; no definite D call. The DNA end lines up better with TRBJ2-7; the J call may be wrong. Germline loops: CDR1 MNHNS, CDR2 SASEGT. The CDR3 contains 12 residues.

This clonotype was seen only a few times. The chain links TRBV6-5 to TRBJ2-1; D may correspond to TRBD1 or TRBD2 (6 bases each). The end of the DNA is better explained by TRBJ2-7, so the J call may be wrong. This CDR3 has 16 residues. From germline, CDR1 is MNHEY and CDR2 SVGAGI. The CDR3 DNA reads TGTGCCAGCAGGGACTATAGCACGGGACACACCTACGAGCAGTACTTC. This translates into CASRDYSTGHTYEQYF.

The rearrangement links TRBV10-1 to TRBJ2-3; D may correspond to TRBD1 or TRBD2 (5 bases each). With 5 bases removed from V and 4 bases from J, the gap between germline ends came to 10 bases. This CDR3 has 13 amino acids. CDR1 is WNHNN and CDR2 is SYGVQD in the germline V gene (reference sequence). The CDR3 loop is CASSRGKADTQYF. In DNA, the CDR3 is TGCGCCAGCAGTCGGGGCAAAGCAGATACGCAGTATTTT.

This clonotype was seen a handful of times. The chain combines TRBV7-2 with TRBJ2-1; D gene unclear. This CDR3 contains 15 residues. Trimming shortened V by 2 bases and J by 5 bases, and 13 bases separated the two germline ends. Germline CDR1 SGHTA, CDR2 FQGNSA. CDR3 DNA sequence: TGTGCCAGCAGCTTAAGTTATCTGGGGAACAATGAGCAGTTCTTC. Translated, it gives CASSLSYLGNNEQFF.

The gene calls are TRBV6-1 and TRBJ1-3; possible D gene TRBD1, 5 bases. The CDR3 sequence is 14 residues long. Germline V gene lookup returns CDR1 MNHNS and CDR2 SASEGT. V was cut by 6 bases and J by 0 bases, with 9 bases left in between. The DNA of the CDR3 is TGTGCCAGCAGAAATCAGGGCTCTGGAAACACCATATATTTT. It encodes CASRNQGSGNTIYF.

This clonotype was recorded a few times. The J gene is TRBJ1-6, the V gene TRBV12-3 or TRBV12-4; D is undetermined. This CDR3 has 13 amino acids. Trimming pared 6 bases from V and 2 bases from J, leaving 5 bases between. In nucleotides, the CDR3 is TGTGCCAGCAGAGGCACCTATAATTCACCCCTCCACTTT. Its translation is CASRGTYNSPLHF.

This chain connects TRBV7-3 to TRBJ1-1; no firm D call. Per the germline V gene, CDR1 is SGHTA and CDR2 is FQGTGA. Deletions cut 2 bases from V and 2 bases from J, with 9 bases between. The CDR3 spans 14 residues. For the CDR3, the DNA is TGTGCCAGCAGCTTAGTGGAGGGAAACACTGAAGCTTTCTTT. It codes for CASSLVEGNTEAFF.

At least ten counts were recorded for this clonotype. V gene TRBV6-1 combines with J gene TRBJ2-1; no clear D gene. TRBJ2-7 explains the end of the DNA better; the J call may be wrong. From germline, CDR1 is MNHNS and CDR2 SASEGT. The CDR3 consists of 16 residues. CDR3 nucleotide sequence: TGTGCCAGCAGTTACCTCAGCATAAGCTCCTACAATGAGCAGTACTTC. The encoded protein is CASSYLSISSYNEQYF.